These 10 T cell receptor beta chains share one sample of origin, sequenced in a study of T-cell reconstitution after alpha-beta-depleted transplantation in children. Preparation of the TCRbeta library was carried out with unique molecular identifiers. TCRdb re-called the PCR reads with MiXCR, one entry per CDR3 protein. The repertoire holds some 640,000 distinct CDR3 sequences, with 15% to 20% as singletons. The specimen comprised PBMCs from the stem cell graft donor, sampled from the stem cell graft. The origin of the receptors is a human donor who donated a stem cell graft to a child with acute myeloid leukemia.

This clonotype occurred many times. The chain links TRBV20-1 to TRBJ1-6; no reliable D call. This CDR3 has 15 residues. CDR1 is DFQATT and CDR2 is SNEGSKA in the germline V gene (reference sequence). Trimming took 2 bases from V and 3 from J, leaving 11 bases between them. For the CDR3, the DNA is TGCAGTGCTAGATATTCGGGTGACTATAATTCACCCCTCCACTTT. Its protein is CSARYSGDYNSPLHF.

This clonotype was recorded at least ten times. The CDR3 loop reads CSARGAEILETQYF. The DNA of the CDR3 is TGCAGTGCTAGAGGGGCTGAAATATTGGAGACCCAGTACTTC. The chain couples TRBV20-1 to TRBJ2-5; D is unresolved. CDR3 size: 14 residues. Trimming shortened V by 1 base and J by 5 bases, and 14 bases separated the two germline ends. Germline V gene lookup returns CDR1 DFQATT and CDR2 SNEGSKA (reference sequence).

The chain uses TRBV5-1 and TRBJ2-1; D is possibly TRBD2 (6 bases). V lost 3 bases, J lost 7 bases, and 17 bases lay in between. The CDR3 totals 15 residues. Germline CDR1 reads SGHRS; CDR2 reads YFSETQ. The CDR3 sequence: CASSSSSVRENEQFF. The CDR3, as DNA: TGCGCCAGCAGCTCATCTAGCGTAAGGGAAAATGAGCAGTTCTTC.

The table lists this clonotype with a few counts. This chain links TRBV6-1 with TRBJ2-7; a possible D gene is TRBD1 (6 bases). The V gene's germline CDR1 is MNHNS and CDR2 SASEGT. V was cut by 2 bases and J by 2 bases, with 16 bases left in between. The CDR3 spans 16 residues. The CDR3 DNA reads as TGTGCCAGCAGTGAATGGGAAGAGGGGGTGACCTACGAGCAGTACTTC. Its translation is CASSEWEEGVTYEQYF.

The CDR3 loop is CASSYLGTQETQYF. CDR3 DNA: TGTGCCAGCAGTTACTTAGGGACCCAAGAGACCCAGTACTTC. The genes are TRBV27 and TRBJ2-5, with D perhaps given as TRBD1 or TRBD2 (5 bases each). The length of the CDR3 is 14 residues. Germline CDR1 and CDR2: MNHEY and SMNVEV (reference sequence). V was pared by 4 bases and J by 1 base, with 10 bases between.

The chain is built from TRBV9 and TRBJ2-1; 9 positions agree with TRBD2. The V segment lost 1 base and the J segment 3 bases; nucleotides outside the gene matches: 5. Germline V gene data show CDR1 as SGDLS and CDR2 as YYNGEE. The CDR3 covers 16 residues. CDR3 coding DNA: TGTGCCAGCAGCGTATACGGGCGGGGGGGCTACAATGAGCAGTTCTTC. It codes for CASSVYGRGGYNEQFF.

This clonotype was counted ten times or more. This chain uses TRBV28 with TRBJ1-5; D not resolved. The V gene lost 2 bases and the J gene lost 4 bases, with 6 bases spanning the gap. The germline gives CDR1 MDHEN, CDR2 SYDVKM. The CDR3 is 13 amino acids. As DNA, the CDR3 is TGTGCCAGCAGTTTAACTGAGAATCAGCCCCAGCATTTT. Translated, it gives CASSLTENQPQHF.

This clonotype occurred a few times. No DNA is shown, since the ends of the CDR3 on it are uncertain; the CDR3 is the one TCRdb lists. This chain joins TRBV12-3 or TRBV12-4 and TRBJ2-2; TRBD1 is the table's D call, not checked against the DNA. The CDR3 is 15 residues long, counting both termini. CDR3 protein: CASSFLAGGVGELFF.

This clonotype was observed a few times. The gene calls are TRBV11-3 and TRBJ2-7; D is possibly TRBD2 (7 bases). The CDR3 extends over 15 amino acids. Germline-derived CDR1 and CDR2 are SGHNT and YENEEA. V was clipped by 5 bases and J by 0 bases, with 14 bases between them. The CDR3 reads CASSPGGGLSYEQYF. CDR3 DNA: TGTGCCAGCAGCCCTGGGGGGGGGCTCTCCTACGAGCAGTACTTC.

The V gene is TRBV9, the J gene TRBJ2-6; D may correspond to TRBD1 or TRBD2 (5 bases each). CDR1 SGDLS and CDR2 YYNGEE come from the germline V gene. This CDR3 is built from 18 residues. V shed 0 bases and J shed 0 bases, with 13 bases lying between them. CDR3 protein: CASSVDPGPNSGANVLTF. DNA of the CDR3: TGTGCCAGCAGCGTAGATCCGGGACCGAACTCTGGGGCCAACGTCCTGACTTTC.